This T cell receptor (beta chain) was recovered during a study of blood T cell repertoires in COVID-19. Overall study context: Sample material is recorded as cDNA or gDNA derived from T cells, B-cell-depleted T cells, or PBMCs.

CDR1 and CDR2 from the germline V gene are SGHRS and YFSETQ. The length of the CDR3 is 14 residues. With 0 bases removed from V and 7 bases from J, the gap between germline ends came to 13 bases. Original processing notes: Estimates of nucleated cell counts were drawn from the amplification of reference gene primers. The method was immunoSEQ multiplex PCR; TCRdb's version includes in-frame clones alone and lacks a portion of them. The DNA was the basis for D and trimming; V, J and clone size are from that table. The top ten hold around 9% of the sample, which has about 180,000 clones, roughly 86% seen once. Those who participated ranged in age from about 18 to 89 years and resided in 24 US areas. Recovered status in Cohort 3 required two negative PCRs, clearance, or symptom resolution. This clone turned up a few times.

Sequencing was carried out using PBMCs or T cells enriched from blood (not recorded which). The clonotype originates from a woman in her 30s who had recovered from COVID-19. The chain has TRBV5-1 and TRBJ1-2; D is undetermined. The DNA for the CDR3 is TGCGCCAGCAGCTTGGAATCTGACTACCGTGGCTACACCTTC. This sequence encodes CASSLESDYRGYTF.